This T cell receptor beta chain was sequenced during a study of blood T cell repertoires in COVID-19 (dated by TCRdb to about 2020). For context, the study as a whole: Samples from collaborators originated in the United States, Italy and Spain and spanned both the acute and convalescent phases of COVID-19. HLA class I and class II types, where available, came from metadata supplied by the sample provider rather than from assay-based typing. The prospective study material was composed of cDNA or gDNA derived from T cells, B-cell-depleted T cells, or PBMCs. Sample metadata almost always included a de-identified subject ID, COVID-19 status, age in years and sex. Deeply sampled blood TCRbeta repertoires from subjects exposed to, actively infected with, or recovered from COVID-19 were included in the dataset. Samples came from the ongoing ImmuneRACE study (first 160 participants) plus 1,254 subjects from 6 global collaborators. The repertoires were released in a freely available public database meant as a resource for research on the immune response to SARS-CoV-2. Here is what the overall study found, with its caveats: How much clinical and demographic metadata was included differed by source and by participant, and the metadata was provided uncurated.

On this clone: The antigen this receptor binds is unknown. No per-base quality is available; no much larger clone lies one base away.

TCRbeta CDR3 regions were amplified from genomic DNA by means of the immunoSEQ Assay, a bias-controlled multiplex PCR. In the original analysis: The number of nucleated cells in each sample was estimated from the amplification of reference gene primers within the assay. To quantify the absolute abundance of each unique TCRbeta CDR3 rearrangement, sequence reads were collapsed and filtered. For each sample, productive Simpson clonality was calculated as the square root of Simpson's diversity index over productive rearrangements. TCRdb's version of the immuneACCESS table is confined to in-frame rearrangements and falls short of the full clone set. An unresolved V gene accounts for under half of the shortfall where checked; the remainder is of unknown origin. V and J calls and clone size are as listed in that table; D and trimming were resolved from the DNA. Across this sample there are 70,000 or so clones, with around 86% seen only once. Approximately 10% of the sample is held by the ten biggest clonotypes.

The CDR3 has 15 amino acids, counting the end cysteine and phenylalanine. Just CDR3 DNA is preserved here, 45 bases in frame from base 1. V and J are truncated by 6 bases and 1 base respectively, leaving an intervening sequence of 15 bases. The CDR1 and CDR2 encoded by the germline V gene are MRHNA and SNTAGT. Each collaborating institution followed its own protocols to collect whole blood in K2EDTA tubes. For TCRbeta analysis, collaborator samples were shipped as frozen whole blood, as isolated PBMCs, or as DNA extracted from either sample type. The rearranged chain carries TRBV6-4 and TRBJ1-1, with a tentative D gene TRBD1 over 6 matching bases. This receptor was obtained from a man in his 70s with active or convalescent COVID-19. Sequenced input: peripheral blood. The nucleotide sequence is TGTGCCAGCAGACGCCGGGACACCTCGAACACTGAAGCTTTCTTT. Translated, it gives CASRRRDTSNTEAFF.